Following are 22 T cell receptor delta chains from one sample sequenced in a study of γδ T cells in repeated Plasmodium falciparum infection. Bulk repertoires came from Vgamma9/Vdelta2+ or Vdelta2-negative gammadelta T cells flow-sorted from PBMC. TCRdb reanalyzed the multiplex PCR reads using CATT. The sample lists about 51,000 delta-chain clones, approximately 1.8% seen once, with approximately 25% in the top ten. Sequencing was carried out using gamma-delta T cells from blood. Receptors originate from a pool of human donors (malaria-infected and uninfected, not separated).

This clone was counted between two and nine times. It is likely a read error: a sequence one base away is far more abundant. In the same sample, other DNA sequences code for this CDR3. The chain has TRDV1 and TRDJ1, with TRDD3 matching over 9 bases. TCRdb supplies no J gene; here it was assigned by aligning the nucleotide sequence to germline. Germline V gene lookup returns CDR1 TSWWSYY and CDR2 QGS. V lost 1 base to trimming and J lost 2 bases; unmatched junction nucleotides: 38. This CDR3 comprises 27 residues. The CDR3 DNA is TGTGCTCTTGGGGAACCCCTCTTCCTAGCCCCCAAGCTAGGGGATACGCGGCGAAAGGGAGGTACCGATAAACTCATCTTT. Translated, it gives CALGEPLFLAPKLGDTRRKGGTDKLIF.

Ten or more counts support this clone. The protein that TCRdb holds for this DNA derives from a much larger clone and differs from the translated DNA at residue 5, which likely indicates a read error; the protein shown here is translated from the DNA. The chain recombines TRDV2 with TRDJ3, with a weak D call TRDD3 (6 bases). TCRdb leaves out the J gene; it was filled in here by matching the DNA to germline. Trimming removed 3 bases from V and 5 bases from J, with 22 bases in between. The CDR3 spans 19 residues. Germline V gene data show CDR1 as GEAIGNYY and CDR2 as EKD. DNA for the CDR3: TGTGCCTGTGACGCCCTGGGGTTCCATAGTTACGGGGACACCCGACAGATGTTTTTC. Translating gives CACDALGFHSYGDTRQMFF.

This clone showed up just a few times. A far larger clone is one base from this, pointing to a likely read error. The sample contains more than one DNA sequence encoding this CDR3. The chain couples TRDV2 to TRDJ1; D is unresolved. Here the J gene came from matching the DNA to germline, since TCRdb omits it. Germline assignment: CDR1 GEAIGNYY and CDR2 EKD. This CDR3 comprises 17 residues. The CDR3 nucleotides are TGTGCCTGTGACACCGTCGCCAGTGACCCGTACACTGATAAACTCATCTTT. Amino acids: CACDTVASDPYTDKLIF.

This clone occurred many times. This sample includes further DNA sequences coding for the same CDR3. V is TRDV1 and J is TRDJ1; a possible D gene is TRDD2 (5 bases). The CDR3 runs 20 residues. V lost 7 bases and J 0 bases, leaving 30 bases between the germline ends. Germline assignment: CDR1 TSWWSYY and CDR2 QGS. The CDR3 bases are TGTGCTCTTGTTTTCTTCCGGGTTTTTCCCCGATTTCTGTACACCGATAAACTCATCTTT. Its translation is CALVFFRVFPRFLYTDKLIF.

This clone was picked up a small number of times. A single base is all that separates this from a far larger clone, so a read error is likely. Other nucleotide sequences in the sample specify the same CDR3. The chain links TRDV1 to TRDJ1; a possible D gene is TRDD3 (6 bases). In the absence of a J gene in TCRdb, the DNA was matched to germline to assign it here. The CDR3 loop spans 15 amino acids. The V gene's germline CDR1 is TSWWSYY and CDR2 QGS. The CDR3 DNA reads as TGTGCTCTTGGGTCCCTCGGGGGGGGGACCGACAAACTCATCTTT. It yields the protein CALGSLGGGTDKLIF.

Concerning this clone: With a far larger clone one base away, a read error is the likely cause. In the same sample, other DNA sequences code for this CDR3. The rearrangement uses TRDV1 and TRDJ1; 13 bases match TRDD3. The J gene was missing in TCRdb and was found by matching the end of the DNA to germline. The CDR3 spans 26 residues. Germline lookup yields CDR1 TSWWSYY and CDR2 QGS. The CDR3 here is CALGAPRLLFYITGGYELSSTDKLIF. The CDR3 region has the DNA TGCGCTCTTGGGGCGCCTCGCCTTCTTTTCTATATTACTGGGGGATACGAGTTAAGTAGCACCGATAAACTCATCTTT.

To note about this clone: A single base is all that separates this from a far larger clone, so a read error is likely. Other DNA sequences of this sample code for an identical CDR3. The chain is built from TRDV1 and TRDJ1; 8 nucleotides align to TRDD3. Here the J gene was assigned by germline matching of the DNA, as TCRdb has none. The CDR3 is 24 residues long. Germline V gene lookup returns CDR1 TSWWSYY and CDR2 QGS. The CDR3 region has the DNA TGTGCTCTTGGGGACCGACACGCTAATGTTCGAAATTACCGGGGGATATTGCGCGCCGACAAACTCATCTTT. This codes for CALGDRHANVRNYRGILRADKLIF.

This clone was seen a handful of times. This likely came from a read error, as a far larger clone is one base away. The sample contains more than one DNA sequence encoding this CDR3. The V gene is TRDV1, the J gene TRDJ1, with D possibly matching TRDD3 (6 bases). The J gene, absent from TCRdb, was called here by matching the DNA to germline. This CDR3 is 18 amino acids long. Germline CDR1 and CDR2: TSWWSYY and QGS. V was pared by 0 bases and J by 5 bases, with 22 bases between. The CDR3: CALGELIPILLGWDKLIF. The CDR3 DNA reads TGTGCTCTTGGGGAACTTATCCCTATTCTACTGGGCTGGGATAAACTCATCTTT.

Concerning this clone itself: The protein held in TCRdb is that of a much larger clone and does not match this DNA's translation at residue 3, likely because of a read error; the protein shown is translated from the DNA. The genes are TRDV3 and TRDJ1; 7 nucleotides line up with TRDD3. The length of the CDR3 is 15 residues. Germline CDR1 TVYSNPD, CDR2 GDNSRS (reference sequence). V was pared by 5 bases and J by 0 bases, with 12 bases of the junction left unmatched. The DNA of the CDR3 is TGTGCCCCTTTACTGGGGATAGTGGACACCGATAAACTCATCTTT. Protein sequence: CAPLLGIVDTDKLIF.

This clone has just a few counts. The protein in TCRdb stems from a much larger clone and differs at residue 4 from this DNA's translation, likely a read error; here the protein is translated from the DNA. V gene TRDV2 combines with J gene TRDJ1; D might be TRDD3 (5 bases). TCRdb is silent on the J gene; assignment here came from matching the DNA to germline. Looked up from germline, CDR1 is GEAIGNYY and CDR2 is EKD. This CDR3 region has 13 residues. The CDR3, as DNA: TGTGCCTGTGTCACCGTAGGGGACCATAAACTCATCTTT. It yields the protein CACVTVGDHKLIF.

Details on this clone: The TCRdb record carries a much larger clone's protein, which differs from this DNA's translation at residue 16; a read error is the likely cause, and the protein listed here is the DNA translation. The chain employs TRDV2 and TRDJ1; 8 bases are shared with TRDD3. Because TCRdb records no J gene, it was assigned here through a match of the DNA to germline. The germline V gene has CDR1 GEAIGNYY and CDR2 EKD. The CDR3 has 23 residues. V dropped 0 bases and J dropped 0; count of bases not matched to a gene: 26. DNA for the CDR3: TGTGCCTGTGACACCCTCCCGACTCCTGGGGGACGCGGCCGGCCGTCCAACACCGATAAACTCATCTTT. Protein product: CACDTLPTPGGRGRPSNTDKLIF.

This clone appeared a few times. This DNA's translation differs at residue 20 from TCRdb's protein, which comes from a much larger clone; a read error is likely, and the protein shown is translated from the DNA. The CDR3 region is CALGEPRLATFGYFYTDKLTF. The CDR3, as DNA: TGTGCTCTTGGGGAACCCCGCTTGGCTACGTTTGGATACTTCTACACCGATAAACTCACCTTT. With the J gene uncalled, the V gene is TRDV1; the table's D call of TRDD3 was not tested on the DNA. There are 21 residues in the CDR3. Germline CDR1 is TSWWSYY and CDR2 is QGS.

Remarks on this clone: A far larger clone is off by one base, so a read error is likely. The sample contains more than one DNA sequence encoding this CDR3. This chain connects TRDV1 to TRDJ1; 12 positions agree with TRDD3. The J gene was missing in TCRdb and was found by matching the end of the DNA to germline. In germline, CDR1 is TSWWSYY, CDR2 QGS. With V trimmed by 2 bases and J by 3 bases, 16 bases remained unmatched. The CDR3 has 20 amino acids. CDR3 in amino acids: CALGELRPYWGIPRADKLIF. CDR3 nucleotide sequence: TGTGCTCTTGGGGAATTACGTCCTTACTGGGGGATACCTCGAGCCGATAAACTCATCTTT.

As to this clone: This DNA's translation and the protein TCRdb lists, from a much larger clone, do not match at residue 16, likely due to a read error; the protein shown is translated from the DNA. The chain employs TRDV1 and TRDJ1; TRDD2 agrees at 9 bases. V shed 1 base, J shed 0 bases, and the junction held 24 bases outside the gene matches. This CDR3 is built from 23 residues. Germline V gene lookup returns CDR1 TSWWSYY and CDR2 QGS. The CDR3 reads CALGEPPYAFLRWGGNHTDKLIF. The CDR3 DNA follows: TGTGCTCTTGGGGAACCACCCTACGCCTTCCTACGCTGGGGGGGTAACCACACCGATAAACTCATCTTT.

As regards this clone: TCRdb's listed protein matches a much larger clone and diverges from this DNA's translation at residue 3, likely through a read error; the protein shown comes from the DNA. V usage is TRDV3 and J usage is TRDJ1, with TRDD2 matching over 7 bases. The J gene, left out of TCRdb, was set here by checking the DNA against germline. Germline CDR1 is TVYSNPD and CDR2 is GDNSRS (reference sequence). The CDR3 is made up of 23 amino acids. Losses at the gene ends were 4 bases for V and 0 bases for J; bases not matched to a gene: 35. CDR3 in DNA: TGTGCCTCTCCCATTCCTACGATCTCGGCGAAGCATAGATACCGCATGTACACCGATAAACTCATCTTT. Its translation: CASPIPTISAKHRYRMYTDKLIF.

This clone came up many times. A far larger clone is off by one base, so a read error is likely. At the DNA level, this CDR3 is encoded by other sequences in the same sample as well. The V and J genes are TRDV2 and TRDJ1, with D tentatively TRDD3 (6 bases). The J gene comes from matching the DNA to germline here; TCRdb lacks it. CDR1 is GEAIGNYY and CDR2 is EKD in the germline V gene. V was shortened by 0 bases and J by 3 bases, with 10 bases between the two germline ends. The CDR3 totals 14 residues. CDR3 sequence: CACDTVGGSDKLIF. The DNA of the CDR3 is TGTGCCTGTGACACCGTTGGGGGGTCCGATAAACTCATCTTT.

As to this clone: A far larger clone is off by one base, so a read error is likely. The sample has other DNA sequences that encode this CDR3 too. This chain joins TRDV1 and TRDJ1; 10 bases line up with TRDD3. The germline V gene has CDR1 TSWWSYY and CDR2 QGS. This CDR3 spans 23 amino acids. The DNA for the CDR3 is TGTGCTCTTGGGGAATTGCTTCCCGCGCGAGGGAGAGGGGGGATACGCGACACCGATAAACTCATTTTT. Protein: CALGELLPARGRGGIRDTDKLIF.

This clone was seen a handful of times. This likely came from a read error, as a far larger clone is one base away. V is TRDV1 and J is TRDJ1, with 9 bases lining up with TRDD3. The J gene is absent in TCRdb and was assigned here via DNA matching to germline. Germline CDR1 TSWWSYY, CDR2 QGS. This CDR3 region has 18 residues. CDR3 sequence reads: CALGEKDWGNLYTDKLIF. The CDR3 DNA reads TGTGCTCTCGGGGAAAAGGACTGGGGGAACTTGTACACCGATAAACTCATCTTT.

With regard to this clone: This likely reflects a read error, since a far larger clone is one base away. The sample carries other DNA sequences with the same CDR3. The genes are TRDV3 and TRDJ1; 12 positions agree with TRDD3. V shed 4 bases, J shed 5 bases, and the junction held 26 bases outside the gene matches. Germline V CDR1 and CDR2: TVYSNPD, GDNSRS (reference sequence). The CDR3 has 20 residues. CDR3 protein: CASDSYQGAGGYEATDKLIF. The CDR3, as DNA: TGTGCCTCCGATTCTTATCAGGGTGCTGGGGGATACGAGGCCACTGATAAACTCATCTTT.

This clone was observed a handful of times. Given a much more abundant clone one base away, this may be a read error. This chain uses TRDV1 with TRDJ1; TRDD3 aligns across 8 bases. No J gene was available from TCRdb, and it was assigned here by a germline match of the DNA. The CDR3 has 23 residues. The germline gives CDR1 TSWWSYY, CDR2 QGS. CDR3 nucleotides: TGCGCTCTTGGGGAACCCCTCCACTTCGTACTGGGGGCCCCTTATGTACACACCGATAAACTCATCTTT. Translation gives CALGEPLHFVLGAPYVHTDKLIF.

This clone has at least ten counts. The protein TCRdb lists belongs to a much larger clone and differs from this DNA's translation at residue 12, which points to a read error; the protein shown is made from the DNA. This rearrangement joins TRDV2 to TRDJ1; 7 bases agree with TRDD3. This CDR3 is 18 amino acids long. The V segment lost 0 bases and the J segment 1 base; nucleotides outside the gene matches: 13. The germline V gene encodes CDR1 GEAIGNYY and CDR2 EKD. CDR3 nucleotides: TGTGCCTGTGACACCCTAAGTACTGGGGAACAGTGCACCGATAAACTCATCTTT. Translation gives CACDTLSTGEQCTDKLIF.

The table lists this clone with a few counts. A read error likely explains why the TCRdb protein, taken from a much larger clone, differs from this DNA's translation at residue 8; the protein shown is translated from the DNA. V gene TRDV3 combines with J gene TRDJ1; 8 nucleotides agree with TRDD3. The CDR3 sequence is 16 residues long. Trimming at V came to 0 bases and at J to 0 bases, leaving 9 bases not matched to a gene. Germline loops: CDR1 TVYSNPD, CDR2 GDNSRS (reference sequence). The CDR3: CAFRRWGTSYTDKLIF. In nucleotides, the CDR3 is TGTGCCTTTAGACGCTGGGGGACGTCGTACACCGATAAACTCATCTTT.